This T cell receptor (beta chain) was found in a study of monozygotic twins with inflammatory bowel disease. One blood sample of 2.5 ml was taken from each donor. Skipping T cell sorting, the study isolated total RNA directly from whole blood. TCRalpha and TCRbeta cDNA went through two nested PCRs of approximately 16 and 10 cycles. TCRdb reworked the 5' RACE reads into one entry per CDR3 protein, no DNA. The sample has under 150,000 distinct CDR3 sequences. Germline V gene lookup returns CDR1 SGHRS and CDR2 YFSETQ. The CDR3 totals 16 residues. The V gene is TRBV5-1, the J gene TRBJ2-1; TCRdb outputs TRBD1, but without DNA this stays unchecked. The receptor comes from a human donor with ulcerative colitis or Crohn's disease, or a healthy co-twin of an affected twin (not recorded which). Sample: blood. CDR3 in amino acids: CASSLAKGQGYNEQFF.